A selection of T cell receptor beta chains follows, all from one sample in a study of T cell clonotyping in hematopoietic cell transplantation. Profiled with immunoSEQ multiplex PCR; TCRdb holds only in-frame clones, not every one. The sample has 60,000 to 75,000 clones, 94% seen once. The sequencing input was peripheral blood mononuclear cells. These receptor sequences come from a man aged 50 to 59 in good health. Some clones in this sample may be carry-over from other donors' samples. Each CDR3 is given with its conserved first and last residue. The order of the fields is V gene, D gene, J gene, clone size, CDR3 protein, CDR3 DNA. A D gene is named only where the DNA matches it firmly. The size field is filled for only some rows; it gives once, few, many or a size class.

>TRBV6-5|TRBD1|TRBJ2-5|-
CASSYSGAGGRETQYF
TGTGCCAGCAGTTACTCAGGGGCAGGGGGTAGGGAGACCCAGTACTTC
>TRBV5-1|TRBD2|TRBJ2-7|-
CASSPLGLAGGSYEQYF
TGCGCCAGCAGCCCCCTGGGACTAGCGGGGGGTTCCTACGAGCAGTACTTC
>TRBV10-3|-|TRBJ1-2|-
CAISETGADYTF
TGTGCCATCAGTGAGACGGGCGCGGACTACACCTTC
>TRBV7-7|TRBD2|TRBJ2-3|-
CASSQTSGTTDTQYF
TGTGCCAGCAGCCAGACTAGCGGGACGACAGATACGCAGTATTTT
>TRBV29-1|TRBD2|TRBJ2-7|-
CSVESTSESSYEQYF
TGCAGCGTTGAATCGACTAGCGAGAGCTCCTACGAGCAGTACTTC
>TRBV19|-|TRBJ1-3|-
CASSIGDISGNTIYF
TGTGCCAGTAGTATCGGGGACATCTCTGGAAACACCATATATTTT
>TRBV14|-|TRBJ2-1|-
CASSPLRRNEQFF
TGTGCCAGCAGCCCGCTCAGGCGGAATGAGCAGTTCTTC
>TRBV28|-|TRBJ1-1|-
CASSFKSGGGRMGEAFF
TGTGCCAGCAGTTTCAAGTCGGGCGGTGGAAGAATGGGTGAAGCTTTCTTT
>TRBV27|-|TRBJ1-1|once
CASSFRGDISEAFF
TGTGCCAGCAGTTTTCGCGGGGACATTAGTGAAGCTTTCTTT
>TRBV9|TRBD2|TRBJ2-7|-
CASSVGSGGYEQYF
TGTGCCAGCAGCGTAGGTAGCGGGGGCTACGAGCAGTACTTC
>TRBV4-3|TRBD1|TRBJ2-2|-
CASSQDRTGSAGELFF
TGCGCCAGCAGCCAAGATCGGACAGGGTCCGCCGGGGAGCTGTTTTTT
>TRBV29-1|-|TRBJ1-1|-
CSVDPGGNTEAFF
TGCAGCGTTGACCCCGGGGGTAACACTGAAGCTTTCTTT